These 18 T cell receptor beta chains were sequenced from one sample in a study of OX40 agonist ivuxolimab in advanced cancers. Measured with immunoSEQ multiplex PCR; TCRdb has only the in-frame clones, and not every one. The data contain tens of thousands of clones, about nine tenths of them singletons. Sequencing used CD4+ or CD8+ T cells sorted from blood, obtained in a trial of the OX40 agonist ivuxolimab. These receptor sequences come from an adult with an advanced solid tumor such as melanoma, head and neck, liver or kidney cancer.

This chain joins TRBV4-3 and TRBJ2-5; 8 bases align to TRBD2. The CDR3 spans 16 residues. Looked up from germline, CDR1 is LGHNA and CDR2 is YSLEER. Losses at the gene ends were 0 bases for V and 3 bases for J; bases not matched to a gene: 6. This CDR3 reads CASSQDFVSGKETQYF. The CDR3 bases are TGCGCCAGCAGCCAAGATTTCGTTAGCGGGAAAGAGACCCAGTACTTC.

This chain connects TRBV5-1 to TRBJ2-5, with 10 bases matching TRBD1. The CDR3 loop spans 14 amino acids. Losses at the gene ends were 3 bases for V and 1 base for J; bases not matched to a gene: 0. The germline V gene encodes CDR1 SGHRS and CDR2 YFSETQ. The CDR3 bases are TGCGCCAGCAGCTGGACAGGGGGCCAAGAGACCCAGTACTTC. Translating it yields CASSWTGGQETQYF.

This chain uses TRBV6-1 with TRBJ1-3; D is unresolved. The V end lost 0 bases, the J end lost 1 base, and 10 bases lay between the germline ends. The CDR3 contains 16 residues. The germline gives CDR1 MNHNS, CDR2 SASEGT. The CDR3 protein is CASSEARGISGNTIYF. The CDR3 nucleotides are TGTGCCAGCAGTGAAGCTAGAGGGATTTCTGGAAACACCATATATTTT.

V and J are TRBV9 and TRBJ2-2; a possible D gene is TRBD1 (6 bases). Trimming took 4 bases from V and 4 from J, leaving 23 bases between them. This CDR3 is built from 18 residues. Per the germline V gene, CDR1 is SGDLS and CDR2 is YYNGEE. This CDR3 is CASSPHRGLGAATGELFF. The CDR3, as DNA: TGTGCCAGCAGCCCTCATCGTGGGTTGGGGGCTGCCACCGGGGAGCTGTTTTTT.

The V and J genes are TRBV5-1 and TRBJ1-2, with a weak D call TRBD1 (5 bases). CDR3 size: 15 residues. With 4 bases removed from V and 4 bases from J, the gap between germline ends came to 17 bases. Germline CDR1 and CDR2: SGHRS and YFSETQ. DNA of the CDR3: TGCGCCAGCAGCCGTGACAGTCCCCTTTCCTATGGCTACACCTTC. Its translation is CASSRDSPLSYGYTF.

V usage is TRBV5-4 and J usage is TRBJ2-1, with TRBD1 matching 9 bases. Trimming at V came to 2 bases and at J to 1 base, leaving 4 bases not matched to a gene. This CDR3 is built from 16 residues. CDR1 is SGHNT, CDR2 YYREEE, per germline (reference sequence). CDR3 nucleotide sequence: TGTGCCAGCAGCTTTGGACAGGGGAGATCCTACAATGAGCAGTTCTTC. Amino acid sequence: CASSFGQGRSYNEQFF.

The chain is built from TRBV19 and TRBJ1-2; D is possibly TRBD1 (6 bases). The CDR3 runs to 15 residues. From germline, CDR1 is LNHDA and CDR2 SQIVND (reference sequence). Trimming took 1 base from V and 4 from J, leaving 13 bases between them. The CDR3 sequence is CASSIGTGSFYGYTF. Here the CDR3 DNA reads TGTGCCAGTAGTATAGGCACAGGGTCCTTCTATGGCTACACCTTC. Full variable domain (missing parts from reference TRBV19 and TRBJ1-2): DGGITQSPKYLFRKEGQNVTLSCEQNLNHDAMYWYRQDPGQGLRLIYYSQIVNDFQKGDIAEGYSVSREKKESFPLTVTSAQKNPTAFYLCASSIGTGSFYGYTFGSGTRLTVV.

This clone was seen just once. V and J are TRBV10-3 and TRBJ2-6; D is unresolved. Germline lookup yields CDR1 ENHRY and CDR2 SYGVKD. The germline V and J ends were trimmed by 2 bases and 0 bases, with 5 bases remaining between them. The CDR3 totals 15 residues. This CDR3 is CAISEQNSGANVLTF. In DNA form, the CDR3 reads TGTGCCATCAGTGAGCAGAACTCTGGGGCCAACGTCCTGACTTTC.

The chain employs TRBV7-6 and TRBJ1-1; D is possibly TRBD1 (5 bases). The ends were cut back, 6 bases at V and 1 base at J, with 12 bases in the middle. Germline V gene data show CDR1 as SGHVS and CDR2 as FNYEAQ. The CDR3 is 14 residues long. The CDR3 loop reads CASSPGLANTEAFF. In DNA form, the CDR3 reads TGTGCCAGCAGTCCAGGGTTGGCGAACACTGAAGCTTTCTTT.

The chain links TRBV7-2 to TRBJ1-2; no clear D. The V gene lost 1 base and the J gene lost 3 bases, with 6 bases spanning the gap. The CDR3 runs to 13 residues. Germline-derived CDR1 and CDR2 are SGHTA and FQGNSA. The CDR3 sequence: CASSLDSDYGYTF. In nucleotides, the CDR3 is TGTGCCAGCAGCTTAGACTCGGACTATGGCTACACCTTC.

The rearrangement uses TRBV5-1 and TRBJ2-1, with 8 bases that match TRBD2. Trimming cost V 3 bases and J 2 bases; bases outside gene matches: 10. In germline, CDR1 is SGHRS, CDR2 YFSETQ. The CDR3 sequence is 17 residues long. CDR3 region: CASSSRIGGVTYNEQFF. The CDR3 region has the DNA TGCGCCAGCAGCTCGCGAATCGGGGGGGTGACCTACAATGAGCAGTTCTTC.

This clone was seen a handful of times. This CDR3 is CASSPSGGDGNQPQHF. The CDR3 DNA reads as TGTGCCAGCAGCCCCTCCGGGGGAGATGGCAATCAGCCCCAGCATTTT. This chain joins TRBV7-9 and TRBJ1-5; tentative D call: TRBD1 (5 bases). In germline, CDR1 is SEHNR, CDR2 FQNEAQ (reference sequence). V was clipped by 5 bases and J by 2 bases, with 16 bases between them. There are 16 residues in the CDR3.

V and J are TRBV9 and TRBJ2-2; TRBD1 is a possible D gene (6 bases). Germline lookup yields CDR1 SGDLS and CDR2 YYNGEE. With 1 base removed from V and 0 bases from J, the gap between germline ends came to 13 bases. The CDR3 is 17 residues long. CDR3 loop: CASSVTTGTSNTGELFF. CDR3 coding DNA: TGTGCCAGCAGCGTAACCACCGGGACATCGAACACCGGGGAGCTGTTTTTT.

The chain combines TRBV18 with TRBJ1-3; weak D call: TRBD1 (6 bases). Germline values: CDR1 KGHSH, CDR2 LQKENI. V dropped 3 bases and J dropped 0 bases, with 12 bases sitting between them. This CDR3 spans 16 amino acids. In DNA form, the CDR3 reads TGTGCCAGCTCACCCGGACAGCCAAGCTCTGGAAACACCATATATTTT. Its protein is CASSPGQPSSGNTIYF.

Worth noting for this clone: Other DNA sequences within the sample encode an identical CDR3. The chain links TRBV11-3 to TRBJ2-1, with 11 bases aligning to TRBD1. With 5 bases clipped from V and 7 bases from J, the junction kept 7 bases outside the gene matches. This CDR3 spans 15 amino acids. Germline V gene lookup returns CDR1 SGHNT and CDR2 YENEEA. DNA for the CDR3: TGTGCCAGCAGCCTCGGCGGGGACAGGGGGAATGAGCAGTTCTTC. Protein: CASSLGGDRGNEQFF. Full variable domain (remainder filled in from reference TRBV11-3 and TRBJ2-1): EAGVVQSPRYKIIEKKQPVAFWCNPISGHNTLYWYLQNLGQGPELLIRYENEEAVDDSQLPKDRFSAERLKGVDSTLKIQPAELGDSAVYLCASSLGGDRGNEQFFGPGTRLTVL.

The CDR3 coding sequence is TGTGCCAGCACTTCAGGGATAGGCAATCAGCCCCAGCATTTT. It yields the protein CASTSGIGNQPQHF. V and J are TRBV27 and TRBJ1-5; D is perhaps TRBD1 (5 bases). CDR1 MNHEY and CDR2 SMNVEV come from the germline V gene (reference sequence). Trimming left V 7 bases short and J 2 bases short, with 12 bases between. The CDR3 has 14 amino acids.

The chain links TRBV6-1 to TRBJ2-7; 10 bases align to TRBD1. With 3 bases clipped from V and 4 bases from J, the junction kept 6 bases outside the gene matches. Per the germline V gene, CDR1 is MNHNS and CDR2 is SASEGT. The CDR3 loop spans 15 amino acids. CDR3 protein: CASSEATGGAYEQYF. The DNA of the CDR3 is TGTGCCAGCAGTGAGGCGACAGGGGGCGCGTACGAGCAGTACTTC.

This sequence joins TRBV6-1 and TRBJ1-6; D unclear. The CDR3 consists of 15 residues. Deletions cut 6 bases from V and 5 bases from J, with 14 bases between. From germline, CDR1 is MNHNS and CDR2 SASEGT. Here the CDR3 DNA reads TGTGCCAGCAGGGCCGGGCGAGAGAATAATTCACCCCTCCACTTT. This encodes CASRAGRENNSPLHF.